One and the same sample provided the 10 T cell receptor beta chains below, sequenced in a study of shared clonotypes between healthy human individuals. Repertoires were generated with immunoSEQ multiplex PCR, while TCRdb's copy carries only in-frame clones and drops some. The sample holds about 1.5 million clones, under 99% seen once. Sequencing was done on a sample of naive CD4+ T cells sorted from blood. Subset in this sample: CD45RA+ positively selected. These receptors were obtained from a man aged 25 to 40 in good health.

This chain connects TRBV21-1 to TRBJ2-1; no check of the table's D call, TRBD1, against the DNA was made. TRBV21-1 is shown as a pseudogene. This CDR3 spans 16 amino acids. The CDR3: CASSKLTDRVVGEQFF. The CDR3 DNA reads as TGTGCCAGCAGCAAACTCACTGACAGGGTAGTAGGTGAGCAGTTCTTC.

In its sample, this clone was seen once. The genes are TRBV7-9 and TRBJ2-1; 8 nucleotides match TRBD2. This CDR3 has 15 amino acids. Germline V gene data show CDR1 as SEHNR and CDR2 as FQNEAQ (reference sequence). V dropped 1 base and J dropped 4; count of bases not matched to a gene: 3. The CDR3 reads CASSLGLATYNEQFF. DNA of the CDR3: TGTGCCAGCAGCTTAGGACTAGCGACTTACAATGAGCAGTTCTTC.

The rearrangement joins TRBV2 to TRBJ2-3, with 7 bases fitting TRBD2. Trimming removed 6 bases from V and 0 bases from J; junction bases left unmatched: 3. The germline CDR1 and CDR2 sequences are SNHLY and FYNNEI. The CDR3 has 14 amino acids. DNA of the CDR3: TGTGCCAGCAGGTTCGGGGGGAGCACAGATACGCAGTATTTT. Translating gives CASRFGGSTDTQYF.

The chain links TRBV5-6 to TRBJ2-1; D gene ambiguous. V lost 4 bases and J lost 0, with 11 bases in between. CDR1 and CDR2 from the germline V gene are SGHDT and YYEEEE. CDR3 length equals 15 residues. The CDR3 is CASSPRSLSYNEQFF. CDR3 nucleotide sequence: TGTGCCAGCAGCCCCCGGAGCCTCTCCTACAATGAGCAGTTCTTC.

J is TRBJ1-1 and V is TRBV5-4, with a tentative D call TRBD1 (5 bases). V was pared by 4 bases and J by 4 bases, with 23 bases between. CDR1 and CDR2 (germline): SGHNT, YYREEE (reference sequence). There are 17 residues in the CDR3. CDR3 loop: CASSLESAGLGLTEAFF. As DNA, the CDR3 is TGTGCCAGCAGCCTGGAGTCGGCAGGGCTCGGTCTCACTGAAGCTTTCTTT.

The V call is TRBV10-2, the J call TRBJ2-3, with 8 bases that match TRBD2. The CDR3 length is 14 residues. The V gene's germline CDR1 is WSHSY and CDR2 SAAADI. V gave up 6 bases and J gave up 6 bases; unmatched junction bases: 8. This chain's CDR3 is CASRGRLARDTQYF. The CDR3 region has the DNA TGCGCCAGCAGGGGAAGACTAGCGCGGGATACGCAGTATTTT.

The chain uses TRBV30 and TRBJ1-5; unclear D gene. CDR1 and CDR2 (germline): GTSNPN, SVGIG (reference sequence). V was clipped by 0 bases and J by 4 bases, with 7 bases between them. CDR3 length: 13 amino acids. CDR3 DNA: TGTGCCTGGAGTGTACTATGGAATCAGCCCCAGCATTTT. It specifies CAWSVLWNQPQHF.

The CDR3 region is CASSLRGSRVRGKTEAFF. In nucleotides, the CDR3 is TGTGCCAGCAGTTTACGTGGTTCTAGGGTACGGGGAAAGACTGAAGCTTTCTTT. The chain carries TRBV28 and TRBJ1-1; no firm D call. This CDR3 is 18 amino acids long. Germline CDR1 reads MDHEN; CDR2 reads SYDVKM. Deletions cut 2 bases from V and 5 bases from J, with 24 bases between.

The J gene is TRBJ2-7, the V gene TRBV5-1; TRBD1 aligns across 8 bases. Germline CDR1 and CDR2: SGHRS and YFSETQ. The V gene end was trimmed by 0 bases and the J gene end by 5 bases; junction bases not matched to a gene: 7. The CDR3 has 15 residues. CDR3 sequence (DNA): TGCGCCAGCAGCTTGGCCCCGACAGGGGCCCACGAGCAGTACTTC. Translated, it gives CASSLAPTGAHEQYF.

The CDR3 region has the DNA TGCGCCAGCAGCTTGAGGCGGGAGGCAAACAATGAGCAGTTCTTC. Translated, it gives CASSLRREANNEQFF. The chain combines TRBV5-1 with TRBJ2-1, with 8 nucleotides matching TRBD2. The V and J ends lost 1 base and 5 bases, in that order; junction bases with no gene match: 5. This CDR3 region has 15 residues. Germline assignment: CDR1 SGHRS and CDR2 YFSETQ. Together with reference TRBV5-1 and TRBJ2-1, the CDR3 gives the full variable domain: KAGVTQTPRYLIKTRGQQVTLSCSPISGHRSVSWYQQTPGQGLQFLFEYFSETQRNKGNFPGRFSGRQFSNSRSEMNVSTLELGDSALYLCASSLRREANNEQFFGPGTRLTVL.